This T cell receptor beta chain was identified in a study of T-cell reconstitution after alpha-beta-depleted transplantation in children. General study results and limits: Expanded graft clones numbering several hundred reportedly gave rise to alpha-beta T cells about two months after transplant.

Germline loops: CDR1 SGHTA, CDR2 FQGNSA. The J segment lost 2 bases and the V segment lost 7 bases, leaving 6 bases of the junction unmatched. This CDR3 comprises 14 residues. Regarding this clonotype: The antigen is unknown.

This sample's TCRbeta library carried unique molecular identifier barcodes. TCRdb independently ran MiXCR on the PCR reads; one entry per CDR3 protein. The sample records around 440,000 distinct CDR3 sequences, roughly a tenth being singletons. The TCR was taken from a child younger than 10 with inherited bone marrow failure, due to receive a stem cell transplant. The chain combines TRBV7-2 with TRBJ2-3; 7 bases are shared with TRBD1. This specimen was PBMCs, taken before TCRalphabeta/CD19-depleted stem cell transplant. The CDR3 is CASTSQGPTDTQYF. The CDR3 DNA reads TGTGCCAGCACCTCACAGGGGCCCACAGATACGCAGTATTTT.